This T cell receptor beta chain was observed in a study of blood T cell repertoires in COVID-19. Whole-study context: The United States, Italy and Spain supplied acute and convalescent COVID-19 samples. The cDNA or gDNA used as material had been derived from T cells, B-cell-depleted T cells, or PBMCs.

V lost 4 bases, J lost 4 bases, and 8 bases lay in between. The germline CDR1 and CDR2 sequences are LGHDT and YNNKEL (reference sequence). The CDR3 runs 13 residues. In the source study's methods: Estimated nucleated cell counts came from reference gene primer amplification. The protocol was immunoSEQ multiplex PCR, while the TCRdb copy is restricted to in-frame clones and leaves out a portion. V and J calls and clone size are as listed in that table; D and trimming were resolved from the DNA. Of tens of thousands of clones listed, approximately 90% are singletons. This clone was seen only once. The sequence was obtained from a woman in her 50s with acute or convalescent COVID-19. Sequences were obtained from peripheral blood. J is TRBJ1-5 and V is TRBV3-1 (or the pseudogene TRBV3-2); D unclear. CDR3 DNA: TGTGCCAGCAGCCGTTCAGATAATCAGCCCCAGCATTTT. Translated: CASSRSDNQPQHF.